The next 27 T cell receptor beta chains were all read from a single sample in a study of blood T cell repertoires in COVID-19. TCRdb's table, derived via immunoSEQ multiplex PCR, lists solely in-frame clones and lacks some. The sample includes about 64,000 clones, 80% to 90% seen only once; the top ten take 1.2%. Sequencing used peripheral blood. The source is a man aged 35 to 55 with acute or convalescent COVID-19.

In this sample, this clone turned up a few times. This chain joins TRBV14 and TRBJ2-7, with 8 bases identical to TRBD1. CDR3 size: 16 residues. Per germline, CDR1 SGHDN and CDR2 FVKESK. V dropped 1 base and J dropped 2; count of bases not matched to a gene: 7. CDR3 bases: TGTGCCAGCAGCCAAGGAAGGACAGGGAGTACCTACGAGCAGTACTTC. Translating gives CASSQGRTGSTYEQYF.

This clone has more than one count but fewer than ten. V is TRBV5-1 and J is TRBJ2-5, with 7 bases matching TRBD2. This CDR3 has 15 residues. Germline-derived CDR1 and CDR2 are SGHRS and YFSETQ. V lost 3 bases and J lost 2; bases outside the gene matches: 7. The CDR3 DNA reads TGCGCCAGCAGCTGGGGTCCCGGGGGGCAAGAGACCCAGTACTTC. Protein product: CASSWGPGGQETQYF.

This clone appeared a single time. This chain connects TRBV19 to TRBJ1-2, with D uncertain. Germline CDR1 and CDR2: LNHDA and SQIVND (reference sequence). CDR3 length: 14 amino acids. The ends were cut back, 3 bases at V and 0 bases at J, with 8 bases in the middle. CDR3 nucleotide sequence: TGTGCCAGTAGTATGGTATCAGCTAACTATGGCTACACCTTC. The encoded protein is CASSMVSANYGYTF.

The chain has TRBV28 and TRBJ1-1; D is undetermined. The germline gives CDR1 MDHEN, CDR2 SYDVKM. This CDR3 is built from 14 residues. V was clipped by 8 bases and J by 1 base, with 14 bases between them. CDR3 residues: CASGRSGKNTEAFF. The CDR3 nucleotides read TGTGCCAGCGGAAGGTCGGGGAAGAACACTGAAGCTTTCTTT.

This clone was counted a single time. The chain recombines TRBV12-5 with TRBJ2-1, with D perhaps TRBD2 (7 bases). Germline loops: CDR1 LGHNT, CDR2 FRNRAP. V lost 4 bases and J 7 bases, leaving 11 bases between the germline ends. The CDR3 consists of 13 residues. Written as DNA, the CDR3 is TGTGCTAGTGGTTATGCGGGGGCGAATGAGCAGTTCTTC. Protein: CASGYAGANEQFF.

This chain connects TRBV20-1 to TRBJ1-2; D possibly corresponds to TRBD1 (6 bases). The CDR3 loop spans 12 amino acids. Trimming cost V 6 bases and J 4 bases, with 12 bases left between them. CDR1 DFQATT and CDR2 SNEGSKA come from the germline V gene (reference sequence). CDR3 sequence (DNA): TGCAGTGCAAGTACAGGGCCCTATGGCTACACCTTC. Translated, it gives CSASTGPYGYTF.

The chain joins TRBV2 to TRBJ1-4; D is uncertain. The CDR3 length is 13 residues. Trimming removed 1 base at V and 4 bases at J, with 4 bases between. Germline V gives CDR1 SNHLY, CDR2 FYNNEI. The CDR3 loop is CASSEVLNEKLFF. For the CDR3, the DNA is TGTGCCAGCAGTGAAGTCCTTAATGAAAAACTGTTTTTT.

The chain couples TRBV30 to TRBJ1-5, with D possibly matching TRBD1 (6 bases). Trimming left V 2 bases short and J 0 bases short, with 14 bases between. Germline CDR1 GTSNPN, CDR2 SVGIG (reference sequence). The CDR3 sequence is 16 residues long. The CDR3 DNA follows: TGTGCCTGGAGTTCAACGTCAGGGGCTAGCAATCAGCCCCAGCATTTT. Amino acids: CAWSSTSGASNQPQHF.

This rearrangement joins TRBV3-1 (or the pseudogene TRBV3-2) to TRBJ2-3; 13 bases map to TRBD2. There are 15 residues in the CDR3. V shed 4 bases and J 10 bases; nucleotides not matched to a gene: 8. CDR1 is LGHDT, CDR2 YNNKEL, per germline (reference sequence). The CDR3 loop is CASSLTSGGKRAQYF. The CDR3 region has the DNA TGTGCCAGCAGCCTGACTAGCGGGGGGAAAAGGGCGCAGTATTTT.

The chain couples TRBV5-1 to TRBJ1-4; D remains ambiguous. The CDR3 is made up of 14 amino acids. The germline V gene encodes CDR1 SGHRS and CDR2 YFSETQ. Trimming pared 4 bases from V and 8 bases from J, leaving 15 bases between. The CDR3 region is CASSGGGVNEKLFF. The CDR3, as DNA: TGCGCCAGCAGCGGCGGTGGAGTTAACGAAAAACTGTTTTTT.

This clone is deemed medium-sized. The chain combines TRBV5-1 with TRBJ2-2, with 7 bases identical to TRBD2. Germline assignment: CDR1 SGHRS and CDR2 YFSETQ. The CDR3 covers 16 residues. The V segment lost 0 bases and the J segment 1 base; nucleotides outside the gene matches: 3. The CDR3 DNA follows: TGCGCCAGCAGCTTGGGCCAGCGGGAGAACACCGGGGAGCTGTTTTTT. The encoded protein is CASSLGQRENTGELFF.

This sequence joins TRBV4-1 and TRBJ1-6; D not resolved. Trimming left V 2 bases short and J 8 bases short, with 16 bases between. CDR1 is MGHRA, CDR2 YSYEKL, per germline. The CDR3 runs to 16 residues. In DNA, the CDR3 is TGCGCCAGCAGCCAACAGCCCAGGATCGGGGATTCACCCCTCCACTTT. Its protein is CASSQQPRIGDSPLHF.

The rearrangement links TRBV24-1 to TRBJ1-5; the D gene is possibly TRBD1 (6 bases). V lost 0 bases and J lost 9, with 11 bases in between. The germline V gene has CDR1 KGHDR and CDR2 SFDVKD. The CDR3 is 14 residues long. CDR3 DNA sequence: TGTGCCACCAGTGATTTGTTGGCGACAGGGCCCCAGCATTTT. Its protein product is CATSDLLATGPQHF.

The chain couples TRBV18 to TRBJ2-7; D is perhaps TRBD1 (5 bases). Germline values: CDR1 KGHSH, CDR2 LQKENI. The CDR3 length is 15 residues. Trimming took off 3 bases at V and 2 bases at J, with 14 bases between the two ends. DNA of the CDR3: TGTGCCAGCTCACCCACCCCAGGGCGGCCCTACGAGCAGTACTTC. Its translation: CASSPTPGRPYEQYF. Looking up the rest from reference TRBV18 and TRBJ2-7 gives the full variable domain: NAGVMQNPRHLVRRRGQEARLRCSPMKGHSHVYWYRQLPEEGLKFMVYLQKENIIDESGMPKERFSAEFPKEGPSILRIQQVVRGDSAAYFCASSPTPGRPYEQYFGPGTRLTVT.

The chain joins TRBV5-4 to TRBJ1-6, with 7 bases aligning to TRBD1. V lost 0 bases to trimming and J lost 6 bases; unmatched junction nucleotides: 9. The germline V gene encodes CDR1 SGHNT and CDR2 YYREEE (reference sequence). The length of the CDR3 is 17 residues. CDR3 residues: CASSLGPRQGINSPLHF. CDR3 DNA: TGTGCCAGCAGCTTGGGCCCACGACAGGGAATTAATTCACCCCTCCACTTT. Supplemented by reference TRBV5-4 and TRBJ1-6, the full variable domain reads ETGVTQSPTHLIKTRGQQVTLRCSSQSGHNTVSWYQQALGQGPQFIFQYYREEENGRGNFPPRFSGLQFPNYSSELNVNALELDDSALYLCASSLGPRQGINSPLHFGNGTRLTVT.

The CDR3 loop is CASRPSGRSYNEQFF. CDR3 nucleotide sequence: TGTGCCAGCAGACCTAGCGGGCGTTCCTACAATGAGCAGTTCTTC. The chain recombines TRBV3-1 (or the pseudogene TRBV3-2) with TRBJ2-1; 8 bases map to TRBD2. In germline, CDR1 is LGHDT, CDR2 YNNKEL (reference sequence). The CDR3 contains 15 residues. V lost 6 bases and J lost 1; bases outside the gene matches: 5.

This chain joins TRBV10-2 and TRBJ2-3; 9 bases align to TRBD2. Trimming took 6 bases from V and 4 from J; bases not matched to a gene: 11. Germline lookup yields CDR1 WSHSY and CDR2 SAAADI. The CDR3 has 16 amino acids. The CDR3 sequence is CASSISTSGQSDTQYF. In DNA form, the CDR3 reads TGCGCCAGCAGCATTTCGACTAGCGGTCAGTCAGATACGCAGTATTTT.

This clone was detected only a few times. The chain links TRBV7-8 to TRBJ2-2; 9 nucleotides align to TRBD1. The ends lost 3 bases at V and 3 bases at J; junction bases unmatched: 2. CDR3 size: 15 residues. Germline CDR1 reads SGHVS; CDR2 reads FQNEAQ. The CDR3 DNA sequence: TGTGCCAGCAGCTTGGGACAGGGAGACACCGGGGAGCTGTTTTTT. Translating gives CASSLGQGDTGELFF.

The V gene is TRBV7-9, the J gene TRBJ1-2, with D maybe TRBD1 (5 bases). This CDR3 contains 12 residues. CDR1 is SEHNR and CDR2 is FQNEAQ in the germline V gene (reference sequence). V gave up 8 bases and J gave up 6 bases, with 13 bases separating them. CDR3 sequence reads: CASLALRDGYTF. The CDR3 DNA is TGTGCCAGCCTTGCGCTCAGGGATGGCTACACCTTC.

In DNA form, the CDR3 reads TGCGCCAGCAGCTGGACAGGGTCGATCACTGAAGCTTTCTTT. Translation gives CASSWTGSITEAFF. The V call is TRBV5-1, the J call TRBJ1-1; 8 positions match TRBD1. The germline CDR1 and CDR2 sequences are SGHRS and YFSETQ. The CDR3 has 14 amino acids. The ends lost 3 bases at V and 4 bases at J; junction bases unmatched: 5. Full variable domain (outside the CDR3, taken from reference TRBV5-1 and TRBJ1-1): KAGVTQTPRYLIKTRGQQVTLSCSPISGHRSVSWYQQTPGQGLQFLFEYFSETQRNKGNFPGRFSGRQFSNSRSEMNVSTLELGDSALYLCASSWTGSITEAFFGQGTRLTVV.

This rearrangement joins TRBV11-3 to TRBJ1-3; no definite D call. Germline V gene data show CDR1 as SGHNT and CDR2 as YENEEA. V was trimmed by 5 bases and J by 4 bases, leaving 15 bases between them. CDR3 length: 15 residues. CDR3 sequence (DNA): TGTGCCAGCAGCCCCCGGAGGGCCATCGGAAACACCATATATTTT. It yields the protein CASSPRRAIGNTIYF.

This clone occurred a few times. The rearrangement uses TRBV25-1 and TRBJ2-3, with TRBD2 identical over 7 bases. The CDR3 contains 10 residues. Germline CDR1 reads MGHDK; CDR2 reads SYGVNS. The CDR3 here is CRGDTDTQYF. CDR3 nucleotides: TGTCGGGGGGACACAGATACGCAGTATTTT.

Here the CDR3 reads CASSQDDGAGELFF. DNA for the CDR3: TGTGCCAGCAGCCAAGATGACGGAGCCGGGGAGCTGTTTTTT. The chain employs TRBV4-2 and TRBJ2-2; no reliable D call. V was pared by 0 bases and J by 6 bases, with 8 bases between. The germline V gene encodes CDR1 LGHNA and CDR2 YNFKEQ. The CDR3 extends over 14 amino acids.

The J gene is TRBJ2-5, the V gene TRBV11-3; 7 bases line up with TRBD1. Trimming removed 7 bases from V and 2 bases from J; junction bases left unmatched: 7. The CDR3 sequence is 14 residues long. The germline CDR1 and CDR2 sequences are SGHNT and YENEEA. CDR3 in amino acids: CASTQRDSQETQYF. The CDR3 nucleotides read TGTGCCAGCACCCAACGGGACAGTCAAGAGACCCAGTACTTC.

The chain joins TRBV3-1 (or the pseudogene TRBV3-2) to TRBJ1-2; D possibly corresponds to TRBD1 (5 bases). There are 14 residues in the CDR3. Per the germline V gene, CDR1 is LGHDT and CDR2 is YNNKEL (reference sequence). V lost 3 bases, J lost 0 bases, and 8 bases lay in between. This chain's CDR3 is CASSQQGTNYGYTF. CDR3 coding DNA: TGTGCCAGCAGCCAGCAGGGTACTAACTATGGCTACACCTTC.

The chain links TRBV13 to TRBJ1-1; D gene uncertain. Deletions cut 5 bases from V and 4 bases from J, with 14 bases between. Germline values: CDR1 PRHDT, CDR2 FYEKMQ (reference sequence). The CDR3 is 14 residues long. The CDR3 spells CASSRRHGTTEAFF. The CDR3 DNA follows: TGTGCCAGCAGCCGCCGACACGGAACCACTGAAGCTTTCTTT.

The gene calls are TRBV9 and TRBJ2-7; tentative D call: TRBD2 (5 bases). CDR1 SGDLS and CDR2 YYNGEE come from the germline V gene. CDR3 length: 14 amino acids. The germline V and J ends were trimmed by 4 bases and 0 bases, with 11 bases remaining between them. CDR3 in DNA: TGTGCCAGCAGCCTTAGCGTTACCTCCTACGAGCAGTACTTC. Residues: CASSLSVTSYEQYF.